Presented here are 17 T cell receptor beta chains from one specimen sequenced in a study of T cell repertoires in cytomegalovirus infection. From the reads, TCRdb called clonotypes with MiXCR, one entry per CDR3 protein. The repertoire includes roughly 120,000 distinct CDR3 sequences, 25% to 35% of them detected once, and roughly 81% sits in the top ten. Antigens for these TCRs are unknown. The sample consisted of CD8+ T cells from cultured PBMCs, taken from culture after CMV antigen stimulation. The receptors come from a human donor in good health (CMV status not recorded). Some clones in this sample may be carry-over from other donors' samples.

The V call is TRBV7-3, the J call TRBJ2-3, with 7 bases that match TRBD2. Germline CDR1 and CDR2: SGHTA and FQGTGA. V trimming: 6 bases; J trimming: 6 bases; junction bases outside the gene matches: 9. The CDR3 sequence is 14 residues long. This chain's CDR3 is CASRARGGLDTQYF. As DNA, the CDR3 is TGTGCCAGCAGGGCACGCGGGGGTTTGGATACGCAGTATTTT.

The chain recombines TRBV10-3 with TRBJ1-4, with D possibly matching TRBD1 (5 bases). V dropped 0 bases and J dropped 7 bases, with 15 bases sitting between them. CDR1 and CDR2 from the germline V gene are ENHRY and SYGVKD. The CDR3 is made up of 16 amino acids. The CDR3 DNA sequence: TGTGCCATCAGTGAGTCCGGGCAGGGTGATGGTGAAAAACTGTTTTTT. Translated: CAISESGQGDGEKLFF.

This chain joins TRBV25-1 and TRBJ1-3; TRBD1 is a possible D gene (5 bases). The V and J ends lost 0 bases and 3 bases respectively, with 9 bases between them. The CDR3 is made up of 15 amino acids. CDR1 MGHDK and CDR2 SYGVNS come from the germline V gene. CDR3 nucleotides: TGTGCCAGCAGTGAATATTGGGGGGGTGGAAACACCATATATTTT. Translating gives CASSEYWGGGNTIYF.

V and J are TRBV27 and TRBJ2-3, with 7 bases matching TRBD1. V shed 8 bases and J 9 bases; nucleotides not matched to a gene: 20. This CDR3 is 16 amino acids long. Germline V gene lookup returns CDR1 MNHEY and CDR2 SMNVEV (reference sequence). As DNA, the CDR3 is TGTGCCAGCCGATTATTGCCGGGACAGCCCGACGGGACGCAGTATTTT. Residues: CASRLLPGQPDGTQYF.

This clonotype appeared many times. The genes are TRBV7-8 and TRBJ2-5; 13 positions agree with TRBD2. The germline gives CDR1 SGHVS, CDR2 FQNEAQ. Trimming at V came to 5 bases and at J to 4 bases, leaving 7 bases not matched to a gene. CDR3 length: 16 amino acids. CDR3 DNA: TGTGCCAGCAGCCAACAACTAGCGGGGGGGTTAGAGACCCAGTACTTC. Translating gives CASSQQLAGGLETQYF.

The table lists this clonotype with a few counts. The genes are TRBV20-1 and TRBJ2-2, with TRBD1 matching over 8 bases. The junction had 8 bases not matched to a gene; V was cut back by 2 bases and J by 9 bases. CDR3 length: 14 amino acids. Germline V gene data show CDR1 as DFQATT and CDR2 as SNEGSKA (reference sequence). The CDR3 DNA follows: TGCAGTGCTAGAATCGGACAGGGAACGCGGGAGCTGTTTTTT. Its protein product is CSARIGQGTRELFF.

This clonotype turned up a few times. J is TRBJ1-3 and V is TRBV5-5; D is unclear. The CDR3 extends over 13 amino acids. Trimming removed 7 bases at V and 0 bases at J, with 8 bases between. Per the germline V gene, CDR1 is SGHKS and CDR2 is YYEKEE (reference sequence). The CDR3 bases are TGTGCCAGCTGGAGCGGCTCTGGAAACACCATATATTTT. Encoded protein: CASWSGSGNTIYF.

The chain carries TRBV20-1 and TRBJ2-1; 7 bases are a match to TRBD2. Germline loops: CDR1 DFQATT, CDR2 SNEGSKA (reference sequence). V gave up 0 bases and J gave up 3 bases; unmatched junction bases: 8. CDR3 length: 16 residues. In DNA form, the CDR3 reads TGCAGTGCTAGAGATCCGGCGGGGGAGAACTACAATGAGCAGTTCTTC. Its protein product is CSARDPAGENYNEQFF.

The DNA of the CDR3 is TGTGCCAGCAGCTTACATACAGGGGGTATCACTGAAGCTTTCTTT. It codes for CASSLHTGGITEAFF. The chain uses TRBV11-3 and TRBJ1-1, with TRBD1 matching 8 bases. The length of the CDR3 is 15 residues. Germline loops: CDR1 SGHNT, CDR2 YENEEA. Unmatched junction bases numbered 6, after V lost 2 bases and J lost 4 bases.

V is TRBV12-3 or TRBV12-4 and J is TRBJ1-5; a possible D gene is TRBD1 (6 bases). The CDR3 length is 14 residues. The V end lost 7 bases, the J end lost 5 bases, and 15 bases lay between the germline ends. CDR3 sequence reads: CASTHGQNYQPQHF. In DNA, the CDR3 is TGTGCCAGCACTCACGGACAGAACTATCAGCCCCAGCATTTT.

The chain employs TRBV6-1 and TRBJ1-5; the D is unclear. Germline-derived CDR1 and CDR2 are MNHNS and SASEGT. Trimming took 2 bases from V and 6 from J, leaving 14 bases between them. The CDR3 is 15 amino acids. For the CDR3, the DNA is TGTGCCAGCAGTGAATGGGTCCTACTTGGTCAGCCCCAGCATTTT. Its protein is CASSEWVLLGQPQHF.

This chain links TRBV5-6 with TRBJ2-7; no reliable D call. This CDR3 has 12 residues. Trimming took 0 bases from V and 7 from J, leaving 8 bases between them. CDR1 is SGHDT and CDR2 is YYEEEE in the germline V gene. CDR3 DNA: TGTGCCAGCAGCTTGGATCGAGGTGAGCAGTACTTC. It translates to CASSLDRGEQYF.

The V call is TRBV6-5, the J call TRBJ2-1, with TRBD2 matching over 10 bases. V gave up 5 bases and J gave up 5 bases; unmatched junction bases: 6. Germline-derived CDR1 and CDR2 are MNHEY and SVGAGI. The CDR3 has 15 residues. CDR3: CASSPFSGGHNEQFF. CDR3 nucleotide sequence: TGTGCCAGCAGTCCGTTTAGCGGGGGGCACAATGAGCAGTTCTTC.

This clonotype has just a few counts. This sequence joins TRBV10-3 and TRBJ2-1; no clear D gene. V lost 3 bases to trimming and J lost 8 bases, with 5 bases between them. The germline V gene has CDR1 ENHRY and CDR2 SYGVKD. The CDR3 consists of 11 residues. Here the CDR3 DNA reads TGTGCCATCAGTGATTCAGATGAGCAGTTCTTC. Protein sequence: CAISDSDEQFF.

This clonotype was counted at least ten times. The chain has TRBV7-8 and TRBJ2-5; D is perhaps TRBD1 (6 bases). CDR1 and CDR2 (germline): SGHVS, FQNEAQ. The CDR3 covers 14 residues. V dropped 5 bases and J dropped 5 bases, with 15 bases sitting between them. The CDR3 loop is CASSLTGSGETQYF. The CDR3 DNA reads TGTGCCAGCAGCCTCACAGGGTCGGGTGAGACCCAGTACTTC.

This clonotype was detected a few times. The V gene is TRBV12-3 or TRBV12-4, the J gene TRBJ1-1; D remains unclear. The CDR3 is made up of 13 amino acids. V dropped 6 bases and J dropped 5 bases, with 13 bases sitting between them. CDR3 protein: CASRRRVGTEAFF. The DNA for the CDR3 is TGTGCCAGCAGACGAAGGGTTGGGACTGAAGCTTTCTTT.

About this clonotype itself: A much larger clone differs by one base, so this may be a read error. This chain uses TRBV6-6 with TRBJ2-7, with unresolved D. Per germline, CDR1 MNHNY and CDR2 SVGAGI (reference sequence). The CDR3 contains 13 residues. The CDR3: CASSYSISYEPYF. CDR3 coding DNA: TGTGCCAGCAGTTATTCCATTTCCTACGAGCCGTACTTC.